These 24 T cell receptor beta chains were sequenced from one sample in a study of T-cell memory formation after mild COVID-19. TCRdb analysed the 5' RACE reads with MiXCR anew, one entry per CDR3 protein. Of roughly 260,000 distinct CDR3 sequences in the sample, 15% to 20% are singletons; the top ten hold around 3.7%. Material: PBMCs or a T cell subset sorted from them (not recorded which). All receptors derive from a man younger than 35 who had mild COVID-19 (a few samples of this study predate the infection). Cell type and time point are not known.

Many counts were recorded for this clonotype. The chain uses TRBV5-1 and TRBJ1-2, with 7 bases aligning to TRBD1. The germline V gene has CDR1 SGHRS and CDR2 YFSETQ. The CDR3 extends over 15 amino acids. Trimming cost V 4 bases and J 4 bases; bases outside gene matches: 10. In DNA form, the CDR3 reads TGCGCCAGCAGCGTGACAGGGTTGAAGAGCTATGGCTACACCTTC. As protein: CASSVTGLKSYGYTF.

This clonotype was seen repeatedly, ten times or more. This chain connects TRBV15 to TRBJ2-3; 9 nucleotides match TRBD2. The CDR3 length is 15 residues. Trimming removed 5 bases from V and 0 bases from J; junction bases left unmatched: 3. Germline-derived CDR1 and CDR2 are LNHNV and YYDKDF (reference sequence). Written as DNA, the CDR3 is TGTGCCACCAGCGGAGGACTAGCGAGCACAGATACGCAGTATTTT. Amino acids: CATSGGLASTDTQYF.

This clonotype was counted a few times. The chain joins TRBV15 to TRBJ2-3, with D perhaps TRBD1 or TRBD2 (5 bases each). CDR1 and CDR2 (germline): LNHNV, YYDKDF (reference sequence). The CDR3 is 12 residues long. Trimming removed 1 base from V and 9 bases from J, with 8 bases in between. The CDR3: CATSRVGVTQYF. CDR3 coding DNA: TGTGCCACCAGCAGAGTGGGGGTAACGCAGTATTTT.

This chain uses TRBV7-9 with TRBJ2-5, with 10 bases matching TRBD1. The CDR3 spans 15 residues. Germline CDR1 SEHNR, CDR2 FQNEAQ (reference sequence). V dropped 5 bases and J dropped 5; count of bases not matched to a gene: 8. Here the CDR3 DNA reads TGTGCCAGCAGCCTACGACAGGGGGCCAGGGAGACCCAGTACTTC. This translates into CASSLRQGARETQYF.

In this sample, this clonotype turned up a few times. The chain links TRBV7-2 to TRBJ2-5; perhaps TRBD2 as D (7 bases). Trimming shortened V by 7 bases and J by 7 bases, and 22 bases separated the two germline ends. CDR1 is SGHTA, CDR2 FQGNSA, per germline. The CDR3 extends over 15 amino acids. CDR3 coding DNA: TGTGCCAGCACGCTGGCGGGGGCGATCAGAGGGACCCAGTACTTC. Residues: CASTLAGAIRGTQYF.

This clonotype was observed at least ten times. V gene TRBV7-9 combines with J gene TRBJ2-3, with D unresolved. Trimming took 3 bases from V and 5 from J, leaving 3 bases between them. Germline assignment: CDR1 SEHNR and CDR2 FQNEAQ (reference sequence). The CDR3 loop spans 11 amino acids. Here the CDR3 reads CASSLKDTQYF. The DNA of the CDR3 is TGTGCCAGCAGCTTGAAAGATACGCAGTATTTT.

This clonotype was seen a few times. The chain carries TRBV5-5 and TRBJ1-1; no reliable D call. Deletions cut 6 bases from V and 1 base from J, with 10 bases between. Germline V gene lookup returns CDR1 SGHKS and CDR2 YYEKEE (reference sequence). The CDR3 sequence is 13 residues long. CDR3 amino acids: CASNKRGNTEAFF. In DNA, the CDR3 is TGTGCCAGCAACAAGCGCGGGAACACTGAAGCTTTCTTT.

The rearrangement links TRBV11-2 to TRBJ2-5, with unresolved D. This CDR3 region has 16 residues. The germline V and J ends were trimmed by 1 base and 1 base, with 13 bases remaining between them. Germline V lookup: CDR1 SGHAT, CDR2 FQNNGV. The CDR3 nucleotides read TGTGCCAGCAGCTTAGGTAACCTAGGCACCCAAGAGACCCAGTACTTC. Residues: CASSLGNLGTQETQYF.

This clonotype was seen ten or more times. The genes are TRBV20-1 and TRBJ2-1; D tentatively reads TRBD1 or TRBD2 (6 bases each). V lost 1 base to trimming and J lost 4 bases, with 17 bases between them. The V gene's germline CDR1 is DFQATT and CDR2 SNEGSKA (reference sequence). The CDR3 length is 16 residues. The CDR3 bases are TGCAGTGCTAGAGCTTTAGGGGGACTCCATTACAATGAGCAGTTCTTC. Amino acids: CSARALGGLHYNEQFF.

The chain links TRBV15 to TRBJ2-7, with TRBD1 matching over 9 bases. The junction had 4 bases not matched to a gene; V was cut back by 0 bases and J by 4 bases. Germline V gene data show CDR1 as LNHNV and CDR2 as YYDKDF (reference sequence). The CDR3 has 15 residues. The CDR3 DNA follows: TGTGCCACCAGCAGAGACGGGACAGGGAAGTACGAGCAGTACTTC. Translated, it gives CATSRDGTGKYEQYF.

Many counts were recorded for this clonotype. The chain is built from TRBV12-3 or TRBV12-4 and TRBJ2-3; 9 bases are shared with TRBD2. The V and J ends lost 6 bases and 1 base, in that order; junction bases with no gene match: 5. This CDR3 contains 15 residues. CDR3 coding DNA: TGTGCCAGCAGCCCTCGACTAGCGGGCACAGATACGCAGTATTTT. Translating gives CASSPRLAGTDTQYF.

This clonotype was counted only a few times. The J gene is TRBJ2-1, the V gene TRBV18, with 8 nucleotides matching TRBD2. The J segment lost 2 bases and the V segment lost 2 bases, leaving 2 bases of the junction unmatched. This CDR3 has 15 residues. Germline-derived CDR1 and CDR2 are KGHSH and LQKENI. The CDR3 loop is CASSPVAGTYNEQFF. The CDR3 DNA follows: TGTGCCAGCTCACCAGTAGCGGGGACCTACAATGAGCAGTTCTTC.

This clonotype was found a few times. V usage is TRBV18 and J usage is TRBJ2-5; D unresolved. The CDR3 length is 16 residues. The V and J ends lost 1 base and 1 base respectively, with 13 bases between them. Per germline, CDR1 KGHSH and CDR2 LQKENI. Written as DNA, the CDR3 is TGTGCCAGCTCACCACTCGGTGGGGTACCCCAAGAGACCCAGTACTTC. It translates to CASSPLGGVPQETQYF.

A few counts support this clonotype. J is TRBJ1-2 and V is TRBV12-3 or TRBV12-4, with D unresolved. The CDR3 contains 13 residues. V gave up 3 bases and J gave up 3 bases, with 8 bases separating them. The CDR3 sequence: CASSLGSYYGYTF. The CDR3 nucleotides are TGTGCCAGCAGTTTGGGTTCCTACTATGGCTACACCTTC.

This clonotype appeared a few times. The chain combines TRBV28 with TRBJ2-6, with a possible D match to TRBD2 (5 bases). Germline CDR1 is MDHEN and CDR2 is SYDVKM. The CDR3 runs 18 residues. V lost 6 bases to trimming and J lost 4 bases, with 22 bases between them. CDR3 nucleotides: TGTGCCAGCAGCTCTGGCGGGTTCATTTTCTCCGGGGCCAACGTCCTGACTTTC. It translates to CASSSGGFIFSGANVLTF.

For the CDR3, the DNA is TGCAGTGCTAAGACACTCGGGACAGCCCGACAGCCCCAGCATTTT. Translation: CSAKTLGTARQPQHF. The genes are TRBV20-1 and TRBJ1-5; 7 bases are a match to TRBD1. The V gene's germline CDR1 is DFQATT and CDR2 SNEGSKA (reference sequence). This CDR3 contains 15 residues. The V gene end was trimmed by 4 bases and the J gene end by 7 bases; junction bases not matched to a gene: 13.

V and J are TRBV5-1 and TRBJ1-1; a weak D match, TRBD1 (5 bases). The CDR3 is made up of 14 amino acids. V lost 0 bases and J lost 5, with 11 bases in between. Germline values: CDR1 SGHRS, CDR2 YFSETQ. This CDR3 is CASSLAGGRTEAFF. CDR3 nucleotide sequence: TGCGCCAGCAGCTTGGCGGGGGGAAGGACTGAAGCTTTCTTT.

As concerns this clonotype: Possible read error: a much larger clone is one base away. The CDR3 region has the DNA TGTGCCAGCAGTCTGAGGAACACTCAAGCTTTCTTT. This codes for CASSLRNTQAFF. This sequence joins TRBV6-2 or TRBV6-3 and TRBJ1-1; D is uncertain. The germline V gene encodes CDR1 MNHEY and CDR2 SVGEGT. The CDR3 length is 12 residues.

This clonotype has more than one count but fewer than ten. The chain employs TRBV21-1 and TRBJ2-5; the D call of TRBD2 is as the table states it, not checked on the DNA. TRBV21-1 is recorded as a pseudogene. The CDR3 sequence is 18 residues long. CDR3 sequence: CASSNSGLTSGGQETQYF. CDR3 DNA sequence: TGTGCCAGCAGCAACTCCGGCTTGACTAGCGGGGGACAAGAGACCCAGTACTTC.

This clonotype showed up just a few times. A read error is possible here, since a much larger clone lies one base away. CDR3: CASSLVTRTSGNTIYF. The CDR3 nucleotides are TGCGCCAGCAGCTTGGTTACAAGGACCTCTGGAAACACCATATATTTT. The chain is built from TRBV5-1 and TRBJ1-3; no reliable D call. There are 16 residues in the CDR3. From germline, CDR1 is SGHRS and CDR2 YFSETQ. V lost 0 bases and J 0 bases, leaving 10 bases between the germline ends.

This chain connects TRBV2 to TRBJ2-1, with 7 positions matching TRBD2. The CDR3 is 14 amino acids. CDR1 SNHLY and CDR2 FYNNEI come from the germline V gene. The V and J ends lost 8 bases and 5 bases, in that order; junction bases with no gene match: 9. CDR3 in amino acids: CASGREVVDNEQFF. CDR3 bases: TGTGCCAGCGGGAGGGAGGTGGTCGACAATGAGCAGTTCTTC.

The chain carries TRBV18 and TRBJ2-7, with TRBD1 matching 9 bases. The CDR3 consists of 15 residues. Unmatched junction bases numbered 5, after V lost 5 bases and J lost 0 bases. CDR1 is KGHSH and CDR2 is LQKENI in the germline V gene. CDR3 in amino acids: CASSAATGGSYEQYV. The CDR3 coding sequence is TGTGCCAGCTCAGCCGCGACAGGGGGCTCCTACGAGCAGTACGTC.

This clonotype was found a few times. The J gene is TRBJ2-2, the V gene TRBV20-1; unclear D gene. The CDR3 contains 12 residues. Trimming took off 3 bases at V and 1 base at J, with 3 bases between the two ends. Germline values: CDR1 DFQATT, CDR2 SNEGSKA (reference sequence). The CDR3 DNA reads TGCAGTGCTAGTCGGAACACCGGGGAGCTGTTTTTT. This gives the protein CSASRNTGELFF.

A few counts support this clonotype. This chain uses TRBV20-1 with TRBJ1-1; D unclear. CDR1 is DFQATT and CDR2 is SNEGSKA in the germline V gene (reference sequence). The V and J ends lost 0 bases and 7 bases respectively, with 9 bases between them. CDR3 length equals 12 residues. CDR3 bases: TGCAGTGCTAGAGATAATCGTTATGAAGCTTTCTTT. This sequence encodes CSARDNRYEAFF.